This TCR beta chain was sequenced for a study of a mutant IDH1 vaccine in newly diagnosed glioma. Whole-study context: Commencement of vaccination occurred 4-6 weeks following radiotherapy alone, or concurrently with temozolomide cycles. Most patients had radiochemotherapy with temozolomide before enrollment; others had one alone.

General study findings and limits: Across multiple MHC alleles, 90% to 95% of patients had vaccine-induced responses.

Concerning this clone: Its antigen remains unknown.

Some clones are missing from TCRdb's copy, which holds only in-frame ones; the method was immunoSEQ multiplex PCR. The table records approximately 82,000 clones, 85% of them present only once. The CDR3 contains 15 residues. V gave up 5 bases and J gave up 4 bases; unmatched junction bases: 8. Germline V lookup: CDR1 SGHVS, CDR2 FQNEAQ. Time point indicated: week 23, last vaccination. Doses comprised 300 ug of mutant IDH1 20-mer peptide each, plus topical imiquimod. Each tumor in the donors was a new WHO grade 3 or 4 astrocytoma, IDH1-mutant and ATRX-lost. This TCR derives from a woman in her forties or fifties with glioma. The gene calls are TRBV7-8 and TRBJ2-7; 10 bases are shared with TRBD1. The specimen was PBMCs, collected from a glioma patient whose treatment included an IDH1 peptide vaccine. In DNA, the CDR3 is TGTGCCAGCAGCCAGAGGCCGGGACAGGGGTACGAGCAGTACTTC. It translates to CASSQRPGQGYEQYF.